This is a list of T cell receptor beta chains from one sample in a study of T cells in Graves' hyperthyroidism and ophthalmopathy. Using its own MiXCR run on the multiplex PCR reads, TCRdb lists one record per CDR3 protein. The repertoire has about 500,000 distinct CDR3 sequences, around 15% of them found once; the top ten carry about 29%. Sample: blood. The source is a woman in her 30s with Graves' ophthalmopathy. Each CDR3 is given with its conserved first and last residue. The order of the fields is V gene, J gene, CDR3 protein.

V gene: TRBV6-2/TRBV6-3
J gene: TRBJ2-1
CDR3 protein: CASSESSGEQFF

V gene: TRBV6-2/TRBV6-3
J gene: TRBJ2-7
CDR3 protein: CASSYIGTEEQYF

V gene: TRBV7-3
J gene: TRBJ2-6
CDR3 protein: CASSAGVNRGILTF

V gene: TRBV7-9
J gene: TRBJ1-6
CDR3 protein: CASSLTGGVHSPLHF

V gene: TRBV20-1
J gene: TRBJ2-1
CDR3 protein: CSARDYLGETHIFRSYNEQFF

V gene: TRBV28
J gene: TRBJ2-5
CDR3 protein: CASSLRASETQYF

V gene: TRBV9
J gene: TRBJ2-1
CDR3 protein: CASSVGETSAGPNEQFF

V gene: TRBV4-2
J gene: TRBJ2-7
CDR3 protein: CASSRGTSGAYEQYF

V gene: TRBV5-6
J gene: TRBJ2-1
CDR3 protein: CASSFRDSSYNEQFF

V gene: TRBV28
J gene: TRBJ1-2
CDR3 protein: CASSGDSYGYTF

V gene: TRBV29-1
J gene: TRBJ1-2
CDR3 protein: CSVGDNLGGYTF

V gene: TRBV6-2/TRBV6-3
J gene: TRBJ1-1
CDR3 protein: CASTITSSGTEAFF

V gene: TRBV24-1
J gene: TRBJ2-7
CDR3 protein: CATSSTGKTGELSYEQYF

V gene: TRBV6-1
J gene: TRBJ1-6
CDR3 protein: CASSASYNSPLHF

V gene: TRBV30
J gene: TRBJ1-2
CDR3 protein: CAWSPVGQNMIMVGDYGYTF

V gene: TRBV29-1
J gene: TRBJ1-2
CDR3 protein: CSVWDGGQRDNYGYTF

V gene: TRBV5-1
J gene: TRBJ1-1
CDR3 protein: CASSLGRSARPKNTEAFF

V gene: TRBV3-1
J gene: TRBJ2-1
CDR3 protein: CASSQDVLRSGDYNEQFF

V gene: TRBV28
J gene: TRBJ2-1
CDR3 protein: CASSLIGGFGNEQFF

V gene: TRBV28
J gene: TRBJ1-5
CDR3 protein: CASSPAVVGSPLAPQHF

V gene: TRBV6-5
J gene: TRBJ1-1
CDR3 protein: CASSYSYYEDGMNTEAFF

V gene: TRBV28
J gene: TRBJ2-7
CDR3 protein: CASSPGQGARPSHEQYF

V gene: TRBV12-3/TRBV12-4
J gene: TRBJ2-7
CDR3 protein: CASSLDGAYEQYF

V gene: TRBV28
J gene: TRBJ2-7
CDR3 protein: CASSLGVEDEQYF

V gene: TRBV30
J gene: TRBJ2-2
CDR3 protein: CAWSDSGRYTGELFF

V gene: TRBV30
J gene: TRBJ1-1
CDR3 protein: CAWSQGNTEAFF

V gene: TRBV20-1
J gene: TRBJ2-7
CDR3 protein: CSASKLALSYEQYF

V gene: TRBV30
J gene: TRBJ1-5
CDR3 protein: CAWSVHRFQPQHF

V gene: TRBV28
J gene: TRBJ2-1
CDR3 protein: CASLSSRSANEQFF

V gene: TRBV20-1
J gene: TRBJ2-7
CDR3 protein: CSASGLAGGPKYEQYF

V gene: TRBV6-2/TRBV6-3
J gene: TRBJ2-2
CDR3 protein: CASSYLGLNTGELFF

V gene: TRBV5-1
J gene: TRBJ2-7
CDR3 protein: CASSLGASGEQYF

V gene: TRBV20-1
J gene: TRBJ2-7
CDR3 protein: CSAFIGQGTEQYF

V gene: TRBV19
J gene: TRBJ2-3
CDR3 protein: CASMVRGAGTDTQYF

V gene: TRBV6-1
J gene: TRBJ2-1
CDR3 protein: CASSTSNEQFF

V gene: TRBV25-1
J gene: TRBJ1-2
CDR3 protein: CASSAGGFLGYTF

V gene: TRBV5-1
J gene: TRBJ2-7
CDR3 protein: CASSYNREQYF

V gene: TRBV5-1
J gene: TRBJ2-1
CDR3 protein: CASSIGLAGGLGYNEQFF

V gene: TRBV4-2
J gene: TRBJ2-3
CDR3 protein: CASSQGLAGGRGTDTQYF

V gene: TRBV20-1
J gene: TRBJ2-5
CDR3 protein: CSARGDTGKTQYF

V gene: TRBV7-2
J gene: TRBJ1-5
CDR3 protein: CASSLEHRGEEPQHF

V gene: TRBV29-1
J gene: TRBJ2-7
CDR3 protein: CSTLDRGHEQYF

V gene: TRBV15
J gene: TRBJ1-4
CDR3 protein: CATSRDMGQNEKLFF

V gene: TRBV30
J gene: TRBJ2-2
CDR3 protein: CAWSVHLNTGELFF

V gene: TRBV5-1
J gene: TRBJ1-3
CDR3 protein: CASSLGLGGFGNTIYF

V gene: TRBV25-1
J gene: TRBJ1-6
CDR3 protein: CASSGTGRPNSPLHF

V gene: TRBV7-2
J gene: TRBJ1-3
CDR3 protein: CASTDRGRNTIYF

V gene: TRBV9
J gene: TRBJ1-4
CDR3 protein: CASSVALGRDEKLFF

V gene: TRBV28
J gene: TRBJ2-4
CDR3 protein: CASSKGQGWENIQYF